The 18 T cell receptor beta chains below were found in one sample sequenced in a study of CD8+CD57+ T cells in acquired aplastic anemia. Patients selected for sequencing had displayed CD8+CD57+ cell expansion by flow cytometry. Template material for TCR beta VDJ and CDR3 profiling consisted of genomic DNA. TCRdb fed the reads into MiXCR, producing one record per CDR3 protein. This sample has 190,000 or so distinct CDR3 sequences, with 48% found just once. Sequenced: sorted CD4+, CD8+, or CD8+CD57+ T cells (not recorded which) from PBMCs. These receptors were taken from a human donor with aplastic anemia.

The rearrangement links TRBV2 to TRBJ2-7; 7 nucleotides align to TRBD1. Germline V lookup: CDR1 SNHLY, CDR2 FYNNEI. J was trimmed by 1 base and V by 6 bases; bases with no gene match: 6. This CDR3 spans 14 amino acids. The CDR3 region is CASRETGPSYEQYF. The DNA for the CDR3 is TGTGCCAGCAGAGAGACAGGGCCTTCCTACGAGCAGTACTTC.

The sample holds one count of this clonotype. This chain connects TRBV27 to TRBJ2-5; no clear D. Germline V gene data show CDR1 as MNHEY and CDR2 as SMNVEV (reference sequence). V gave up 5 bases and J gave up 7 bases, with 11 bases separating them. The CDR3 length is 12 residues. The CDR3 DNA reads as TGTGCCAGCAGTCCCCGCCCGGGGACCCAGTACTTC. Translating gives CASSPRPGTQYF.

The chain is built from TRBV20-1 and TRBJ1-5; the D gene is possibly TRBD1 (6 bases). This CDR3 is 16 amino acids long. Germline V gene sequence: CDR1 DFQATT, CDR2 SNEGSKA (reference sequence). Trimming stripped 0 bases from V and 2 bases from J, with 14 bases between. In DNA, the CDR3 is TGCAGTGCTAGAGAAGAAACAGGGTTGGGCAATCAGCCCCAGCATTTT. Amino acid sequence: CSAREETGLGNQPQHF.

The J gene is TRBJ1-1, the V gene TRBV4-1; TRBD1 might be the D (5 bases). Germline-derived CDR1 and CDR2 are MGHRA and YSYEKL. V was shortened by 4 bases and J by 1 base, with 10 bases between the two germline ends. The CDR3 is 14 amino acids. CDR3 coding DNA: TGCGCCAGCAGCCCCCCGGGACGGAACACTGAAGCTTTCTTT. It encodes CASSPPGRNTEAFF.

Concerning this clonotype: One junction end does not reproduce the germline sequence, and a read error may be involved. The chain joins TRBV24-1 to TRBJ2-7, with a tentative D call TRBD1 (5 bases). This CDR3 contains 13 residues. The germline V gene has CDR1 KGHDR and CDR2 SFDVKD. The CDR3: CATSDSQGYGQYF. DNA of the CDR3: TGTGCCACCAGTGATTCGCAGGGTTACGGGCAGTACTTC.

CDR3 in DNA: TGTGCCACCAGCAAGGGGTTGTGGGAAGAAAGCACAGATACGCAGTATTTT. It encodes CATSKGLWEESTDTQYF. The rearrangement uses TRBV15 and TRBJ2-3, with D possibly being TRBD1 (5 bases). Germline loops: CDR1 LNHNV, CDR2 YYDKDF (reference sequence). Trimming took 4 bases from V and 0 from J, leaving 17 bases between them. This CDR3 comprises 17 residues.

This clonotype occurred many times. The rearrangement uses TRBV7-9 and TRBJ2-1, with D unclear. The CDR3 is 13 amino acids. The germline CDR1 and CDR2 sequences are SEHNR and FQNEAQ (reference sequence). The V gene lost 5 bases and the J gene lost 8 bases, with 13 bases spanning the gap. CDR3 protein: CASSPESDYEQFF. CDR3 coding DNA: TGTGCCAGCAGCCCTGAGAGCGATTATGAGCAGTTCTTC.

This clonotype showed up many times. The chain carries TRBV19 and TRBJ1-4, with a weak D call TRBD1 (6 bases). The germline CDR1 and CDR2 sequences are LNHDA and SQIVND (reference sequence). The CDR3 extends over 13 amino acids. V shed 10 bases and J shed 5 bases, with 14 bases lying between them. The CDR3 bases are TGTGCCATTGGGGGAGGGGGGAATGAAAAACTGTTTTTT. Translation gives CAIGGGGNEKLFF.

This clonotype came up once. CDR3 residues: CASGGLEFNEQFF. DNA of the CDR3: TGTGCCAGTGGCGGACTAGAGTTCAATGAGCAGTTCTTC. This chain connects TRBV2 to TRBJ2-1; TRBD2 matches at 7 bases. V lost 9 bases, J lost 6 bases, and 8 bases stayed unmatched. The V gene's germline CDR1 is SNHLY and CDR2 FYNNEI. This CDR3 has 13 residues.

In its sample, this clonotype was seen once. V gene TRBV5-4 combines with J gene TRBJ1-2; 9 bases align to TRBD1. Germline lookup yields CDR1 SGHNT and CDR2 YYREEE (reference sequence). The CDR3 has 15 residues. After removal of 1 base from V and 4 bases from J, the junction contained 5 bases not matched to a gene. The CDR3 here is CASSLSDRGLYGYTF. The CDR3 DNA sequence: TGTGCCAGCAGCTTGTCGGACAGGGGCCTCTATGGCTACACCTTC.

This clonotype came up a few times. The gene calls are TRBV28 and TRBJ2-1; D is ambiguous. Germline CDR1 is MDHEN and CDR2 is SYDVKM. The CDR3 covers 11 residues. V was pared by 3 bases and J by 7 bases, with 4 bases between. CDR3 in amino acids: CASSFLNEQFF. CDR3 coding DNA: TGTGCCAGCAGTTTTCTAAATGAGCAGTTCTTC.

The gene calls are TRBV24-1 and TRBJ2-5, with 9 bases matching TRBD1. CDR1 and CDR2 from the germline V gene are KGHDR and SFDVKD. With V trimmed by 3 bases and J by 5 bases, 6 bases remained unmatched. The CDR3 contains 15 residues. The CDR3 is CATSDAGTGLETQYF. The CDR3 coding sequence is TGTGCCACCAGTGATGCAGGGACAGGGTTGGAGACCCAGTACTTC.

About this clonotype: A read error is likely, as this CDR3 ends without the conserved phenylalanine or tryptophan. V gene TRBV3-1 combines with J gene TRBJ2-1, with 11 bases lining up with TRBD2. This CDR3 comprises 15 residues. Trimming took 4 bases from V and 4 from J; bases not matched to a gene: 3. CDR1 and CDR2 (germline): LGHDT, YNNKEL (reference sequence). The DNA of the CDR3 is TGTGCCAGCAGCCGGGGACTAGCGGATTACAATGAGCAGTTCCTC. It codes for CASSRGLADYNEQFL.

This clonotype was seen just once. The CDR3 coding sequence is TGTGCCACCAGGGTGGGGGGAACTGGAAACACCATATATTTT. This sequence encodes CATRVGGTGNTIYF. This chain connects TRBV19 to TRBJ1-3; weak D call: TRBD1 (5 bases). Germline CDR1 reads LNHDA; CDR2 reads SQIVND (reference sequence). This CDR3 contains 14 residues. The V and J ends lost 10 bases and 2 bases respectively, with 15 bases between them.

V and J are TRBV30 and TRBJ2-3; 13 nucleotides agree with TRBD2. Germline CDR1 and CDR2: GTSNPN and SVGIG (reference sequence). V trimming: 3 bases; J trimming: 6 bases; junction bases outside the gene matches: 21. This CDR3 is 20 amino acids long. The CDR3 spells CAWSPIGTGLAGTEGDTQYF. As DNA, the CDR3 is TGTGCCTGGAGCCCGATTGGGACGGGACTAGCGGGAACCGAGGGGGATACGCAGTATTTT.

This clonotype was counted at least ten times. The chain couples TRBV7-9 to TRBJ1-5, with D perhaps TRBD1 (6 bases). The CDR3 loop spans 11 amino acids. V was cut by 5 bases and J by 12 bases, with 11 bases left in between. Germline CDR1 and CDR2: SEHNR and FQNEAQ (reference sequence). In nucleotides, the CDR3 is TGTGCCAGCAGCGGCACAGGGCACCAGCATTTT. Protein sequence: CASSGTGHQHF.

The rearrangement uses TRBV7-1 and TRBJ1-2; 7 bases are shared with TRBD1. TRBV7-1 is flagged as an ORF with uncertain function. The CDR3 is 13 residues long. The trim removed 3 bases at V and 6 bases at J, leaving 4 bases unmatched. For the CDR3, the DNA is TGTGCCAGCAGCTCGACAGGGATGGATGGCTACACCTTC. Protein: CASSSTGMDGYTF.

This clonotype was seen only a few times. The chain links TRBV5-6 to TRBJ1-1, with D maybe TRBD1 (6 bases). V was trimmed by 0 bases and J by 5 bases, leaving 11 bases between them. The germline gives CDR1 SGHDT, CDR2 YYEEEE. CDR3 size: 14 residues. The CDR3 sequence is CASSLAGRGTEAFF. The CDR3 DNA follows: TGTGCCAGCAGCTTGGCGGGCAGGGGTACTGAAGCTTTCTTT.